This T cell receptor (beta chain) emerged from a study of blood T cell repertoires in COVID-19. Looking at the study overall: Samples of COVID-19 (acute and convalescent) were obtained from the United States, Italy and Spain.

Sequencing used immunoSEQ multiplex PCR; TCRdb keeps in-frame clones, though not all of them. The data show roughly 290,000 clones, with around 91% seen just once and around 13% held by the top ten. The sample taken for sequencing was peripheral blood. This receptor was taken from a woman aged 55-75 years with acute or convalescent COVID-19.

In DNA, the CDR3 is TGTGCCAGCGCCAATGGGGGGGTTCAGGATGAGCAGTTCTTC. Its protein is CASANGGVQDEQFF. J is TRBJ2-1 and V is TRBV28; 7 nucleotides align to TRBD2. The CDR3 runs to 14 residues. J was trimmed by 8 bases and V by 8 bases; bases with no gene match: 12. Germline V lookup: CDR1 MDHEN, CDR2 SYDVKM.